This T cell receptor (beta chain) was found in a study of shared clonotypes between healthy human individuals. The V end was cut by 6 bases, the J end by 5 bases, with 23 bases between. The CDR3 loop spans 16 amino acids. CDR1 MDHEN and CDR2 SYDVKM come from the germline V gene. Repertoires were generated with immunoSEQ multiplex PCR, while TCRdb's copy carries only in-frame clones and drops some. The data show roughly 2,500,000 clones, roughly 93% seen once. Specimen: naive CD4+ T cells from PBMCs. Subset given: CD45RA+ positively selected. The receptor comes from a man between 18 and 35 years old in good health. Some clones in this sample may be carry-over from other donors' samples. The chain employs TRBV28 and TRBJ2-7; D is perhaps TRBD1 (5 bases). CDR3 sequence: CASRPPRPAGFDEQYF. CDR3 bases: TGTGCCAGCAGACCCCCCCGACCCGCAGGGTTCGACGAGCAGTACTTC.